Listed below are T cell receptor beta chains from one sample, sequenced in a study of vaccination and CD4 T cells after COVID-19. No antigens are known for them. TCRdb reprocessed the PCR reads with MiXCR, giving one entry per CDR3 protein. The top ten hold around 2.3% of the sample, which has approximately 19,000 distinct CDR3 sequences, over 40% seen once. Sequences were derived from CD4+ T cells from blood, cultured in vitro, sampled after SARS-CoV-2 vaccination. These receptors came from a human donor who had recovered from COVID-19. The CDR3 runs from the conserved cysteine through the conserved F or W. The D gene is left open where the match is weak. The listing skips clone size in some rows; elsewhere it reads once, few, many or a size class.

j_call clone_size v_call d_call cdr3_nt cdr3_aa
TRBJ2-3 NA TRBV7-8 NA TGTGCCAGCAGCTCTGCGGGAACCCCTAGCACAGATACGCAGTATTTT CASSSAGTPSTDTQYF
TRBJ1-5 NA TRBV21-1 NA TGTGCCAGCAGCAAACAGCCGCCTTTCCAGCATTTT CASSKQPPFQHF
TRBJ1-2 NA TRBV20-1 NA TGCAGTGCTAGCGCGTCGAATAACTATGGCTACACCTTC CSASASNNYGYTF
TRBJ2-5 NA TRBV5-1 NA TGCGCCAGCAGCTCAAGCCTCGGGGAAGAAGAGACCCAGTACTTC CASSSSLGEEETQYF
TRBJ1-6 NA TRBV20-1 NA TGCAGTGCTAGAGGTCACCTGTGGGAGGCAAATTCACCCCTCCACTTT CSARGHLWEANSPLHF
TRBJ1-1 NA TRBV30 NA TGTGCCTGGAGTGTAGGAGGCAAGTACACTGAAGCTTTCTTT CAWSVGGKYTEAFF
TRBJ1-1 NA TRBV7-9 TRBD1 TGTGCCAGCAGCTTAGGAACGACAGGGCTGAACACTGAAGCTTTCTTT CASSLGTTGLNTEAFF
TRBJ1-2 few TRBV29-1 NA TGCAGCGTTACAGGGAGAACTAACTATGGCTACACCTTC CSVTGRTNYGYTF
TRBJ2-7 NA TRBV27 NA TGTGCCAGCACCTCAAGGGCAGGGGCCGAGCAGTACTTC CASTSRAGAEQYF
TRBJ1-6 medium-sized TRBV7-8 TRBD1 TGTGCCAGCAGCTACTCGGGGACAGGGGAGGCACCCCTCCACTTT CASSYSGTGEAPLHF
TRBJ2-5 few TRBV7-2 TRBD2 TGTGCCAGCAGCTTAGGAGCGGGGGCCCAGTGGACCCAGTACTTC CASSLGAGAQWTQYF
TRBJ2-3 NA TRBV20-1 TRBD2 TGCAGCCGCTACCCGGGACTAGCGACAGATACGCAGTATTTT CSRYPGLATDTQYF
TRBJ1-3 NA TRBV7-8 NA TGTGCCAGCAGCCGATATTATGCAGGGGAAGGAAACACCATATATTTT CASSRYYAGEGNTIYF
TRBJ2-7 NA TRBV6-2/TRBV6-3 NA TGTGCCACTGGAGGCTACGAGCAGTACTTC CATGGYEQYF
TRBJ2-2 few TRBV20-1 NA TGCAGTGCTCCCCAGGGGAGTTGGAACACCGGGGAGCTGTTTTTT CSAPQGSWNTGELFF
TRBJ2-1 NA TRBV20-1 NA TGCAGTGCTAGAGTCAGGGATGAGCAGTTCTTC CSARVRDEQFF
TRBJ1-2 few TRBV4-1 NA TGCGCCAGCCGTCCCTTAGGGGCTGGTAACTATGGCTACACCTTC CASRPLGAGNYGYTF
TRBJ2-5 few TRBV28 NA TGCGCCAGCAGCTTAGTTGAGACCCAGTACTTC CASSLVETQYF
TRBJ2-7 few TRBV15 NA TGTGCCACCAGCCGACTCCTCAGGGGCGAGCAGTACTTC CATSRLLRGEQYF
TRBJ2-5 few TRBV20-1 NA TGCAGTGCTCCCACGACAGCCCAAGAGACCCAGTACTTC CSAPTTAQETQYF
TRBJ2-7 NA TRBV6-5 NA TGTGCCAGCAGTTACGGTTCGGAGCGTAAGCAGTACTTC CASSYGSERKQYF
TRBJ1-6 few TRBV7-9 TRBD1 TGTGCCAGCAGCCCCGGGACAGTAAATTCACCCCTCCACTTT CASSPGTVNSPLHF
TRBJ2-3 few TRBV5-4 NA TGTGCCAGCAGCTCCGCCCCACCCGAACCGCAGTATTTT CASSSAPPEPQYF
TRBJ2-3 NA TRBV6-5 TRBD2 TGTGCCAGCAGTTCAAATAGCGGGGGGGAAGATACGCAGTATTTT CASSSNSGGEDTQYF
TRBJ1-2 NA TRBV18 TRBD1 TGTGCCAGCTCCCCCGGGACAGGGAACTATGGCTACACCTTC CASSPGTGNYGYTF
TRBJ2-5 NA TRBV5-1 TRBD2 TGCGCCAGCAGTTCCGGCGGACTAGCGGCCCAAGAGACCCAGTACTTC CASSSGGLAAQETQYF
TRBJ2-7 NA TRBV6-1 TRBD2 TGTGCCAGCAGTGGAGCGGGAGGCAACTACGAGCAGTACTTC CASSGAGGNYEQYF
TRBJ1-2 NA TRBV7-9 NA TGTGCCAGCAGCTTAGCGCCTCAGCCTCTGAACCATGGCTACACCTTC CASSLAPQPLNHGYTF
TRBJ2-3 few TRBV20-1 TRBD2 TGCAGTGCTCCCTTCGAGCAGTCGGGAGGTCGGCGGTATTTT CSAPFEQSGGRRYF
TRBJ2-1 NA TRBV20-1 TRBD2 TGCAGTGCTAGACTAGCGGGGGGGAATGAGCAGTTCTTC CSARLAGGNEQFF
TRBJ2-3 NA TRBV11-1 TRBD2 TGTGCCAGCAGCTTATGGCTAGCGGGGAGCACAGATACGCAGTATTTT CASSLWLAGSTDTQYF
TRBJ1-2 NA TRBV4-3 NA TGCGCCAGCAGCCAAGATGGCCGAGGCTATGGCTACACCTTC CASSQDGRGYGYTF
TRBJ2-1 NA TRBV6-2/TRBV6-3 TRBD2 TGTGCCAGCAGGGGGGGACTAGCGGGAGCCCGGTACTCCTACAATGAGCAGTTCTTC CASRGGLAGARYSYNEQFF
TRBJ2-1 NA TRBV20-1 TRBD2 TGCAGTGCTAGAGATCTTCAAAAGGGACTAGCCCCCTACAATGAGCAGTTCTTC CSARDLQKGLAPYNEQFF
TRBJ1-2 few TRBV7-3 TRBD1 TGTGCCAGCAGCAAAAGACCAGGGGGATCTGGCTACACCTTC CASSKRPGGSGYTF
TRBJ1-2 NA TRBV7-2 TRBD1 TGTGCCAGCAGCCTACAGGGGAACGGTGGCTACACCTTC CASSLQGNGGYTF